The clone carrying this T cell receptor (beta chain) was counted only a few times. No antigen is known for it. These data originate in a study of T cell repertoires in cytomegalovirus infection. Study as a whole: Recently identified HLA-C-restricted CMV epitopes were used, and well-studied HLA-B-restricted CMV epitopes were used as well. Study-wide findings and caveats: Dominant in the ex vivo response were TCR beta clonotypes restricted by HLA-C and specific for CMV. There were carriers of CMV plus the relevant HLA, and cumulative public TCR beta family frequency identified them.

TCRdb fed the reads into MiXCR, producing one record per CDR3 protein. This sample has roughly 860,000 distinct CDR3 sequences; approximately 32% occur once, and the top ten carry around an eighth. CDR1 SGHNT and CDR2 YYREEE come from the germline V gene (reference sequence). The CDR3 runs 14 residues. V lost 7 bases and J lost 1, with 14 bases in between. This specimen consisted of cultured CD8+ T cells from PBMCs, obtained from culture after CMV antigen stimulation. This receptor was taken from a human donor in good health (CMV status not recorded). Some clones in this sample may be carry-over from other donors' samples. The chain is built from TRBV5-4 and TRBJ1-1; D gene unclear. CDR3 sequence reads: CASGQDWGNTEAFF. As DNA, the CDR3 is TGTGCCAGCGGCCAGGATTGGGGGAACACTGAAGCTTTCTTT.